This T cell receptor (beta chain) stems from a study of T cells in Graves' hyperthyroidism and ophthalmopathy. Study-wide results and caveats: Blood also held most thyroid clonotypes expanded beyond 0.001. Separation of ophthalmopathy from stable hyperthyroidism was achieved by a 13 V-J model.

A remark on this clonotype: The antigen is unknown.

Every diagnosis used clinical symptoms, serum thyroxine and TRAb, thyroid ultrasound and orbital computed tomography. The source material, RNA transcripts, was used to amplify TCR beta CDR3 regions. Initially, a first-round RT-PCR of the TCR CDR3 employed the HTBI primer set. TCRdb re-called the multiplex PCR reads with MiXCR, one entry per CDR3 protein. Here the sample spans about 420,000 distinct CDR3 sequences, 15% to 19% being singletons. Material: blood. The receptor's source is a woman aged 18-29 years with Graves' hyperthyroidism.

The CDR3, as DNA: TGCAGTGCTAGGTATATTAGCGGGGTCAGCTCCTACGAGCAGTACTTC. Translated, it gives CSARYISGVSSYEQYF. The chain recombines TRBV20-1 with TRBJ2-7; TRBD2 matches at 8 bases. Losses at the gene ends were 3 bases for V and 0 bases for J; bases not matched to a gene: 10. CDR3 length equals 16 residues. Germline values: CDR1 DFQATT, CDR2 SNEGSKA (reference sequence).